These 29 T cell receptor beta chains share one sample of origin, sequenced in a study of Ad26.COV2.S vaccination and SARS-CoV-2 variants. Noted treatment: about 20 received Ad26.COV2.S at low or high dose, single or two shots; roughly 5 received placebo; per-sample allocation not given. Collection of samples fell on day 63 after the first vaccine or placebo injection. The data were produced by immunoSEQ multiplex PCR, yet TCRdb's version contains in-frame clones alone and is incomplete. Of around 250,000 clones detected, approximately 88% appear once; the ten largest clones hold roughly 3%. This material consisted of peripheral blood, taken in a trial of Ad26.COV2.S vaccine versus placebo. All receptors derive from a person between 18 and 60 years old who received the Ad26.COV2.S COVID-19 vaccine or a placebo.

This chain connects TRBV7-9 to TRBJ2-1, with 10 bases that match TRBD2. The length of the CDR3 is 16 residues. Germline V CDR1 and CDR2: SEHNR, FQNEAQ (reference sequence). V shed 1 base and J 3 bases; nucleotides not matched to a gene: 3. CDR3 amino acids: CASSLVVAGGYNEQFF. The CDR3 region has the DNA TGTGCCAGCAGCTTAGTGGTAGCGGGGGGCTACAATGAGCAGTTCTTC. The full variable domain, with the rest looked up from reference TRBV7-9 and TRBJ2-1, is DTGVSQNPRHKITKRGQNVTFRCDPISEHNRLYWYRQTLGQGPEFLTYFQNEAQLEKSRLLSDRFSAERPKGSFSTLEIQRTEQGDSAMYLCASSLVVAGGYNEQFFGPGTRLTVL.

The chain couples TRBV5-6 to TRBJ2-5; perhaps D is TRBD1 or TRBD2 (6 bases each). There are 14 residues in the CDR3. The germline V and J ends were trimmed by 2 bases and 5 bases, with 13 bases remaining between them. Per the germline V gene, CDR1 is SGHDT and CDR2 is YYEEEE. CDR3 bases: TGTGCCAGCAGCTTCGCGAGGGGGAGGGAGACCCAGTACTTC. It specifies CASSFARGRETQYF.

The V gene is TRBV19, the J gene TRBJ2-7; 8 bases agree with TRBD2. The CDR3 is made up of 15 amino acids. Germline V gene data show CDR1 as LNHDA and CDR2 as SQIVND (reference sequence). V gave up 0 bases and J gave up 6 bases; unmatched junction bases: 7. The CDR3 coding sequence is TGTGCCAGTAGTATAGAGTACAGCGGGAGAGCCGAGCAGTACGTC. Translated, it gives CASSIEYSGRAEQYV.

V is TRBV5-1 and J is TRBJ2-4; 8 nucleotides line up with TRBD2. CDR1 and CDR2 (germline): SGHRS, YFSETQ. The V and J ends lost 1 base and 6 bases, in that order; junction bases with no gene match: 9. The CDR3 has 16 amino acids. The CDR3 reads CASSLSTHAGGNIQYF. In nucleotides, the CDR3 is TGCGCCAGCAGCTTGAGTACCCATGCGGGGGGAAACATTCAGTACTTC.

This chain links TRBV6-2 or TRBV6-3 with TRBJ2-7; D may be TRBD2 (6 bases). Trimming removed 6 bases from V and 2 bases from J, with 11 bases in between. CDR1 and CDR2 from the germline V gene are MNHEY and SVGEGT. This CDR3 is built from 13 residues. The DNA of the CDR3 is TGTGCCAGCAGCCCGGGGGTTCCCTACGAGCAGTACTTC. Its translation: CASSPGVPYEQYF.

The V call is TRBV6-5, the J call TRBJ2-7; D may be TRBD1 or TRBD2 (6 bases each). V was shortened by 0 bases and J by 4 bases, with 13 bases between the two germline ends. The length of the CDR3 is 15 residues. Germline loops: CDR1 MNHEY, CDR2 SVGAGI. The CDR3 loop is CASSYSYGGGYEQYF. DNA for the CDR3: TGTGCCAGCAGTTACTCGTACGGGGGCGGGTACGAGCAGTACTTC.

This clone occurred once. The V and J genes are TRBV7-9 and TRBJ1-4; 7 nucleotides agree with TRBD1. Germline CDR1 reads SEHNR; CDR2 reads FQNEAQ (reference sequence). CDR3 size: 15 residues. Trimming cost V 3 bases and J 4 bases; bases outside gene matches: 5. The CDR3 DNA sequence: TGTGCCAGCAGCTTGGCGGGACAGCTTAATGAAAAACTGTTTTTT. Encoded protein: CASSLAGQLNEKLFF.

This clone has just a few counts. V gene TRBV6-2 or TRBV6-3 combines with J gene TRBJ1-2, with D perhaps matching TRBD1 (5 bases). Germline CDR1 reads MNHEY; CDR2 reads SVGEGT. Trimming shortened V by 4 bases and J by 7 bases, and 13 bases separated the two germline ends. This CDR3 has 13 residues. CDR3 residues: CASSSLWGSGYTF. In DNA form, the CDR3 reads TGTGCCAGCAGTTCTCTCTGGGGGAGTGGCTACACCTTC.

This clone showed up just once. The CDR3 coding sequence is TGTGCCAGCAGCTTAACGGGGACCGGGGAGCTGTTTTTT. Translation gives CASSLTGTGELFF. The V gene is TRBV7-9, the J gene TRBJ2-2; a possible D gene is TRBD2 (5 bases). The CDR3 consists of 13 residues. The V end was cut by 2 bases, the J end by 5 bases, with 6 bases between. Germline assignment: CDR1 SEHNR and CDR2 FQNEAQ (reference sequence).

This chain joins TRBV19 and TRBJ2-7; 7 bases are shared with TRBD1. The CDR3 sequence is 12 residues long. Per the germline V gene, CDR1 is LNHDA and CDR2 is SQIVND (reference sequence). With 6 bases clipped from V and 6 bases from J, the junction kept 5 bases outside the gene matches. The DNA of the CDR3 is TGTGCCAGTAGCTCGACAGGGTCCGAGCAGTACTTC. Translating it yields CASSSTGSEQYF.

The chain links TRBV5-5 to TRBJ1-1; D ambiguous. V dropped 1 base and J dropped 4 bases, with 11 bases sitting between them. There are 14 residues in the CDR3. Germline CDR1 SGHKS, CDR2 YYEKEE (reference sequence). CDR3: CASSLNIWATEAFF. CDR3 sequence (DNA): TGTGCCAGCAGCTTGAACATATGGGCCACTGAAGCTTTCTTT.

This chain links TRBV12-3 or TRBV12-4 with TRBJ1-1; no definite D call. V lost 2 bases to trimming and J lost 4 bases, with 5 bases between them. The CDR3 extends over 12 amino acids. The CDR3 loop reads CASSLFTTEAFF. The CDR3 DNA sequence: TGTGCCAGCAGTTTATTTACCACTGAAGCTTTCTTT.

The chain employs TRBV20-1 and TRBJ1-6; D is unresolved. The V end lost 3 bases, the J end lost 0 bases, and 9 bases lay between the germline ends. This CDR3 spans 15 amino acids. In germline, CDR1 is DFQATT, CDR2 SNEGSKA (reference sequence). The CDR3 DNA follows: TGCAGTGCTAGTGGTCAGAGCTCCTATAATTCACCCCTCCACTTT. It codes for CSASGQSSYNSPLHF.

This clone was counted once. The V gene is TRBV6-1, the J gene TRBJ2-5; the match to TRBD2 covers 7 bases. Germline V lookup: CDR1 MNHNS, CDR2 SASEGT. Trimming removed 3 bases from V and 2 bases from J; junction bases left unmatched: 6. This CDR3 has 15 amino acids. The CDR3 region is CASSEYGGGQETQYF. The CDR3, as DNA: TGTGCCAGCAGTGAGTATGGCGGGGGACAAGAGACCCAGTACTTC.

The count of this clone is one. This chain joins TRBV7-9 and TRBJ1-1; D perhaps matches TRBD1 (5 bases). The CDR3 extends over 12 amino acids. The germline CDR1 and CDR2 sequences are SEHNR and FQNEAQ (reference sequence). Here the CDR3 DNA reads TGTGCTTCTCGTGGGGGTTCGGGAGAAGCTTTCTTT. As protein: CASRGGSGEAFF.

This clone was observed a few times. The V call is TRBV7-8, the J call TRBJ2-7, with 7 bases identical to TRBD2. The CDR3 is 16 amino acids. Trimming took 5 bases from V and 0 from J; bases not matched to a gene: 10. In germline, CDR1 is SGHVS, CDR2 FQNEAQ. CDR3 protein: CASSPLLADYSYEQYF. As DNA, the CDR3 is TGTGCCAGCAGCCCCCTCCTAGCGGATTACTCCTACGAGCAGTACTTC.

This clone was counted only a few times. The V and J genes are TRBV6-1 and TRBJ1-6; maybe TRBD1 (6 bases). The length of the CDR3 is 16 residues. The germline V gene has CDR1 MNHNS and CDR2 SASEGT. Trimming shortened V by 3 bases and J by 9 bases, and 18 bases separated the two germline ends. The CDR3 reads CASSEVVRGMVSPLHF. The CDR3 DNA sequence: TGTGCCAGCAGTGAGGTAGTCAGGGGCATGGTTTCACCCCTCCACTTT.

Comment on this clone: A much larger clone differs by one base, so this may be a read error. The chain employs TRBV11-1 and TRBJ2-3, with D hard to call. The V and J ends lost 5 bases and 2 bases respectively, with 5 bases between them. Germline V CDR1 and CDR2: SGHAT, FQDESV (reference sequence). This CDR3 region has 12 residues. The CDR3 sequence: CASSRFTDTQYF. The CDR3 coding sequence is TGTGCCAGCAGCAGATTCACAGATACGCAGTATTTT.

The chain uses TRBV5-6 and TRBJ2-1; D is undetermined. V shed 5 bases and J shed 5 bases, with 5 bases lying between them. CDR3 length: 11 residues. CDR1 is SGHDT and CDR2 is YYEEEE in the germline V gene. CDR3 sequence reads: CASRRNNEQFF. The CDR3 DNA follows: TGTGCCAGCAGACGAAACAATGAGCAGTTCTTC.

This chain connects TRBV18 to TRBJ1-1, with 7 positions matching TRBD1. Losses at the gene ends were 1 base for V and 1 base for J; bases not matched to a gene: 6. The CDR3 runs 16 residues. The germline V gene encodes CDR1 KGHSH and CDR2 LQKENI. The CDR3 DNA sequence: TGTGCCAGCTCACCACGACAGGGAAGGAGGAACACTGAAGCTTTCTTT. This codes for CASSPRQGRRNTEAFF.

V gene TRBV21-1 combines with J gene TRBJ1-1. TRBV21-1 is termed a pseudogene. This CDR3 region has 13 residues. The CDR3 loop is CASIGTWNTEAFF. CDR3 in DNA: TGTGCCAGCATCGGAACTTGGAACACTGAAGCTTTCTTT.

This sequence joins TRBV5-6 and TRBJ2-7; tentatively, D is TRBD1 or TRBD2 (5 bases each). The CDR3 is 13 amino acids. Germline V gives CDR1 SGHDT, CDR2 YYEEEE. Trimming pared 4 bases from V and 5 bases from J, leaving 13 bases between. The CDR3 bases are TGTGCCAGCAGCACCGGGACGGGAAACGAGCAGTACTTC. Translated: CASSTGTGNEQYF.

The chain joins TRBV15 to TRBJ1-1; the D gene is possibly TRBD1 (5 bases). CDR3 length: 12 residues. The germline gives CDR1 LNHNV, CDR2 YYDKDF (reference sequence). The V end lost 0 bases, the J end lost 10 bases, and 9 bases lay between the germline ends. The CDR3 here is CATSRDRDRAFF. The CDR3 DNA reads as TGTGCCACCAGCAGAGACAGGGATCGAGCTTTCTTT.

This chain links TRBV7-2 with TRBJ2-3; 7 bases are shared with TRBD2. The V segment lost 5 bases and the J segment 2 bases; nucleotides outside the gene matches: 10. Looked up from germline, CDR1 is SGHTA and CDR2 is FQGNSA. The CDR3 is 16 residues long. CDR3 nucleotide sequence: TGTGCCAGCAGCCGGGGCGGGGGTCCGATCACAGATACGCAGTATTTT. Translation: CASSRGGGPITDTQYF. The full variable domain, in which reference TRBV7-2 and TRBJ2-3 provide the parts outside the CDR3, is GAGVSQSPSNKVTEKGKDVELRCDPISGHTALYWYRQSLGQGLEFLIYFQGNSAPDKSGLPSDRFSAERTGGSVSTLTIQRTQQEDSAVYLCASSRGGGPITDTQYFGPGTRLTVL.

The chain carries TRBV6-2 or TRBV6-3 and TRBJ2-7; the D gene is possibly TRBD1 (5 bases). This CDR3 spans 16 amino acids. The germline gives CDR1 MNHEY, CDR2 SVGEGT. Trimming cost V 5 bases and J 0 bases, with 17 bases left between them. CDR3 coding DNA: TGTGCCAGCAGTAGACCCTTCGGTGACAGCTCCTACGAGCAGTACTTC. Translation gives CASSRPFGDSSYEQYF.

The V call is TRBV19, the J call TRBJ2-6; D is perhaps TRBD1 (6 bases). This CDR3 region has 14 residues. CDR1 is LNHDA, CDR2 SQIVND, per germline (reference sequence). The V end was cut by 7 bases, the J end by 1 base, with 8 bases between. CDR3 bases: TGTGCCAGTAACACAGGGTCTGGGGCCAACGTCCTGACTTTC. Residues: CASNTGSGANVLTF. Full variable domain (remainder filled in from reference TRBV19 and TRBJ2-6): DGGITQSPKYLFRKEGQNVTLSCEQNLNHDAMYWYRQDPGQGLRLIYYSQIVNDFQKGDIAEGYSVSREKKESFPLTVTSAQKNPTAFYLCASNTGSGANVLTFGAGSRLTVL.

V usage is TRBV4-1 and J usage is TRBJ1-1, with 8 bases identical to TRBD1. Germline V gene sequence: CDR1 MGHRA, CDR2 YSYEKL. The CDR3 length is 15 residues. J was trimmed by 4 bases and V by 1 base; bases with no gene match: 5. The CDR3 region has the DNA TGCGCCAGCAGCCAAGGTTTCAGGGGGCCCACTGAAGCTTTCTTT. Translated, it gives CASSQGFRGPTEAFF.

CDR3 in amino acids: CASSVTREGTEAFF. CDR3 DNA sequence: TGTGCCAGCAGCGTGACCAGGGAGGGGACTGAAGCTTTCTTT. The V and J genes are TRBV9 and TRBJ1-1, with D perhaps matching TRBD1 (5 bases). The CDR3 contains 14 residues. Germline V gene sequence: CDR1 SGDLS, CDR2 YYNGEE. Trimming removed 2 bases at V and 5 bases at J, with 13 bases between.

As regards this clone: The sample carries other DNA sequences with the same CDR3. This chain joins TRBV18 and TRBJ1-2, with 10 bases lining up with TRBD1. V was pared by 3 bases and J by 5 bases, with 0 bases of the junction left unmatched. The CDR3 loop spans 13 amino acids. Germline assignment: CDR1 KGHSH and CDR2 LQKENI. DNA for the CDR3: TGTGCCAGCTCACCGGGACAGGGGTATGGCTACACCTTC. Its protein is CASSPGQGYGYTF. Using reference TRBV18 and TRBJ1-2 for the parts outside the CDR3, the full variable domain is NAGVMQNPRHLVRRRGQEARLRCSPMKGHSHVYWYRQLPEEGLKFMVYLQKENIIDESGMPKERFSAEFPKEGPSILRIQQVVRGDSAAYFCASSPGQGYGYTFGSGTRLTVV.